This passage covers 11 T cell receptor beta chains from one sample sequenced in a study of blood T cells in healthy people across ages. Primers used in a second PCR of roughly 6 to 12 cycles were a sample-barcoded 5' primer and a J-beta primer mix. TCRdb itself ran the 5' RACE reads through MiXCR, one entry per CDR3 protein. The table has 1.5 million to 2 million distinct CDR3 sequences, roughly 30% seen once. The sample consisted of blood. These receptors were collected from a woman in her twenties or thirties in good health.

The V and J genes are TRBV7-9 and TRBJ2-1, with 10 positions matching TRBD2. V lost 0 bases to trimming and J lost 6 bases; unmatched junction nucleotides: 8. The V gene's germline CDR1 is SEHNR and CDR2 FQNEAQ (reference sequence). This CDR3 spans 17 amino acids. CDR3 nucleotides: TGTGCCAGCAGCTTAGCGACTAGCGGGCGCGTGCTCAATGAGCAGTTCTTC. Protein product: CASSLATSGRVLNEQFF.

This clonotype showed up just a few times. This chain joins TRBV7-9 and TRBJ2-3, with TRBD1 as a possible D gene (6 bases). Deletions cut 1 base from V and 1 base from J, with 9 bases between. The CDR3 sequence is 15 residues long. CDR1 and CDR2 (germline): SEHNR, FQNEAQ (reference sequence). The CDR3 is CASSLVTGGTDTQYF. The DNA for the CDR3 is TGTGCCAGCAGCTTAGTGACAGGTGGCACAGATACGCAGTATTTT.

Many counts were recorded for this clonotype. This rearrangement joins TRBV4-1 to TRBJ2-7; maybe TRBD1 (5 bases). The CDR3 sequence is 15 residues long. CDR1 and CDR2 (germline): MGHRA, YSYEKL. Trimming took off 2 bases at V and 0 bases at J, with 11 bases between the two ends. CDR3 region: CASSQSRAGSYEQYF. The CDR3 DNA sequence: TGCGCCAGCAGCCAAAGCAGGGCCGGCTCCTACGAGCAGTACTTC.

This clonotype turned up a few times. The rearrangement joins TRBV6-6 to TRBJ2-1; 8 nucleotides agree with TRBD2. The trim removed 5 bases at V and 5 bases at J, leaving 5 bases unmatched. This CDR3 has 14 residues. Germline loops: CDR1 MNHNY, CDR2 SVGAGI (reference sequence). The chain's CDR3 is CASSPGREDNEQFF. In DNA, the CDR3 is TGTGCCAGCAGTCCCGGGCGGGAGGACAATGAGCAGTTCTTC.

The rearrangement joins TRBV28 to TRBJ2-7, with D perhaps matching TRBD1 or TRBD2 (6 bases each). Germline V gene data show CDR1 as MDHEN and CDR2 as SYDVKM. V was shortened by 8 bases and J by 7 bases, with 21 bases between the two germline ends. The CDR3 runs to 14 residues. CDR3 protein: CASPGGRPYNEQYF. The CDR3 nucleotides are TGTGCCAGCCCCGGGGGCCGTCCGTACAATGAGCAGTACTTC.

This rearrangement joins TRBV18 to TRBJ2-3; 10 nucleotides match TRBD2. The germline CDR1 and CDR2 sequences are KGHSH and LQKENI. Trimming at V came to 3 bases and at J to 4 bases, leaving 13 bases not matched to a gene. This CDR3 contains 18 residues. In nucleotides, the CDR3 is TGTGCCAGCTCACCCCGTCGGGGGCTAGCGGGAGAAGCAGATACGCAGTATTTT. Encoded protein: CASSPRRGLAGEADTQYF.

This clonotype was detected only a few times. The V and J genes are TRBV6-5 and TRBJ2-3, with 9 bases identical to TRBD1. Germline lookup yields CDR1 MNHEY and CDR2 SVGAGI. The CDR3 loop spans 16 amino acids. V gave up 5 bases and J gave up 0 bases; unmatched junction bases: 6. The CDR3 region has the DNA TGTGCCAGCAGTACCTACAGGGGGCGAAGCACAGATACGCAGTATTTT. Amino acid sequence: CASSTYRGRSTDTQYF.

This clonotype was counted ten times or more. The chain combines TRBV5-1 with TRBJ2-1; weak D call: TRBD1 (6 bases). Trimming took off 4 bases at V and 6 bases at J, with 20 bases between the two ends. The CDR3 is 16 amino acids. Germline CDR1 reads SGHRS; CDR2 reads YFSETQ. In nucleotides, the CDR3 is TGCGCCAGCAGCCCGACCGGACAGTCCGAAGGCAATGAGCAGTTCTTC. Translation: CASSPTGQSEGNEQFF.

This rearrangement joins TRBV20-1 to TRBJ2-7, with TRBD1 matching 7 bases. Per the germline V gene, CDR1 is DFQATT and CDR2 is SNEGSKA (reference sequence). V gave up 6 bases and J gave up 4 bases; unmatched junction bases: 18. This CDR3 has 16 amino acids. CDR3 in DNA: TGCAGTGCAGGAGAAACTGACAGGGAGAGAAAATACGAGCAGTACTTC. Translated, it gives CSAGETDRERKYEQYF.

The gene calls are TRBV18 and TRBJ2-1; D is uncertain. Per the germline V gene, CDR1 is KGHSH and CDR2 is LQKENI. This CDR3 comprises 13 residues. Trimming left V 3 bases short and J 5 bases short, with 8 bases between. Here the CDR3 DNA reads TGTGCCAGCTCACCTAGGAATCACAATGAGCAGTTCTTC. This translates into CASSPRNHNEQFF.

The chain uses TRBV7-9 and TRBJ2-3; 10 nucleotides agree with TRBD2. V was pared by 4 bases and J by 7 bases, with 5 bases of the junction left unmatched. Germline V gives CDR1 SEHNR, CDR2 FQNEAQ (reference sequence). The CDR3 extends over 14 amino acids. CDR3 region: CASSSGLAVYTQYF. In DNA, the CDR3 is TGTGCCAGCAGCTCCGGACTAGCGGTCTATACGCAGTATTTT.